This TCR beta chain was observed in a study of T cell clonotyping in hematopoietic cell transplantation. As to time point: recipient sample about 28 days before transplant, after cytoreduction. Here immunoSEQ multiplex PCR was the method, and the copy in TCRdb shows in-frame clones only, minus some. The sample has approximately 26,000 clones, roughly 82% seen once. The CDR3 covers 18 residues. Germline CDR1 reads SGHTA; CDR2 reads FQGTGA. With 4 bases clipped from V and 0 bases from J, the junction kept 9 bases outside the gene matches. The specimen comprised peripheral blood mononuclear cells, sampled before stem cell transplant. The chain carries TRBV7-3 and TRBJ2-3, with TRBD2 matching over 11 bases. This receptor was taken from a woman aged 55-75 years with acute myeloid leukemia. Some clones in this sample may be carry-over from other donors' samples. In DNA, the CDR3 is TGTGCCAGCAGCTACCATCCGGGACTAGCGGATAGCACAGATACGCAGTATTTT. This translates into CASSYHPGLADSTDTQYF.